This TCR beta chain appears in the sequencing data of a study of a mutant IDH1 vaccine in newly diagnosed glioma. About the study: Weeks 1, 3, 5, 7, 11, 15, 19 and 23 were when patients received their eight vaccinations. The initiation of vaccination occurred 4-6 weeks after radiotherapy alone, or with temozolomide cycles. Study-wide findings and caveats: There seemed to be no relation between pseudoprogression and changes in top peripheral T cell clonotypes. It was 80% to 95% of patients that developed vaccine-induced immune responses.

Time point in this sample: week 5, during vaccination. A 20-mer mutant IDH1 peptide at 300 ug was injected subcutaneously with topical imiquimod. Note on this clone: What it binds is unknown.

The V gene's germline CDR1 is DFQATT and CDR2 SNEGSKA (reference sequence). With 4 bases clipped from V and 7 bases from J, the junction kept 1 base outside the gene matches. There are 11 residues in the CDR3. This table comes from immunoSEQ multiplex PCR, and its TCRdb copy is limited to in-frame clones, with some not included. This sample carries roughly 51,000 clones, roughly 82% of them seen once, and the ten largest clones take 3.1%. The chain is built from TRBV20-1 and TRBJ2-1; 7 bases match TRBD1. Sequences were derived from PBMCs, sampled from a glioma patient whose treatment included an IDH1 peptide vaccine. The clonotype was recovered from a woman aged 18-29 years with glioma. Some clones in this sample may be carry-over from other donors' samples. CDR3 amino acids: CSAKQGNEQFF. Here the CDR3 DNA reads TGCAGTGCTAAACAGGGGAATGAGCAGTTCTTC.